The present T cell receptor (beta chain) was sequenced within a study of OX40 agonist ivuxolimab in advanced cancers. Germline CDR1 ENHRY, CDR2 SYGVKD. CDR3 length: 15 residues. V trimming: 1 base; J trimming: 9 bases; junction bases outside the gene matches: 5. TCRdb's table, derived via immunoSEQ multiplex PCR, lists solely in-frame clones and lacks some. The repertoire holds approximately 60,000 clones, more than 85% seen once, with 0.62% in the top ten. This sample comprised CD4+ or CD8+ T cells sorted from blood, obtained in a trial of the OX40 agonist ivuxolimab. This chain connects TRBV10-3 to TRBJ2-1, with 11 bases that match TRBD2. This TCR derives from an adult with an advanced solid tumor such as melanoma, head and neck, liver or kidney cancer. The CDR3 DNA sequence: TGTGCCATCAGTGAGTTTAGCGGGGGGGCCCGTGAGCAGTTCTTC. Its translation is CAISEFSGGAREQFF.